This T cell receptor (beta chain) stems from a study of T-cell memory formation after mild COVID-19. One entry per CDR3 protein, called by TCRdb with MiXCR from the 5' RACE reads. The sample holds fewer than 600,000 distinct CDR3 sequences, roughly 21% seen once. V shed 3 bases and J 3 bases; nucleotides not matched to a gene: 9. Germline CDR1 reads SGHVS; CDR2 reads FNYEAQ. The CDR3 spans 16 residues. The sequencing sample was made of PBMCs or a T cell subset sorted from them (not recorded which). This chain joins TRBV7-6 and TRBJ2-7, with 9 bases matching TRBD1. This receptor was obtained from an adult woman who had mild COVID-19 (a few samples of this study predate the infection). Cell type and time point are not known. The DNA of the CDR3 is TGTGCCAGCAGCTTGGAGTCCGGGACAGGGTTCTACGAGCAGTACTTC. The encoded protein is CASSLESGTGFYEQYF.